This T cell receptor beta chain emerged from a study of cytomegalovirus exposure and HLA in healthy donors. Study in general: Out of about 180 million T cells, an earlier analysis found over 90 million unique TCR beta sequences in total.

Amplification used 60 Vbeta primers and 13 Jbeta primers. Sequencing was performed with immunoSEQ multiplex PCR; in TCRdb, only in-frame clones are kept and a portion is missing. Listed are around 31,000 clones; approximately 0.71% falls within the top ten. For this clone: The antigen is not known.

General observations from the study: Reports indicate that TCR beta sequences accurately predicted the HLA-A and HLA-B alleles of most subjects.

V lost 7 bases and J 12 bases, leaving 19 bases between the germline ends. Looked up from germline, CDR1 is SEHNR and CDR2 is FQNEAQ (reference sequence). CDR3 length: 12 amino acids. The chain links TRBV7-9 to TRBJ2-7; D is perhaps TRBD2 (7 bases). The origin of this receptor is a man aged 30 to 45 in good health and CMV-seronegative. Sample: PBMCs. CDR3 bases: TGTGCCAGCATCCCCGAGGGGGGGCGCCCGTACTTC. Its protein product is CASIPEGGRPYF.